The 21 T cell receptor beta chains listed next were all sequenced from one sample in a study of CD8 T cells in cerebrospinal fluid in Alzheimer's disease. TCRdb processed the 10x single-cell sequencing reads again and assigns one entry to each CDR3 protein, with no DNA. The sample totals around 900 distinct CDR3 sequences. The sample consisted of cerebrospinal fluid. The receptor source for this set is a human donor with Parkinson's disease.

This clonotype is labeled medium-sized based on frequency. The rearrangement joins TRBV6-1 to TRBJ1-2; TCRdb returns TRBD1, unconfirmable since there is no DNA. Germline lookup yields CDR1 MNHNS and CDR2 SASEGT. The CDR3 covers 14 residues. The CDR3 region is CASSETGTAYGYTF.

Its frequency marks this clonotype as medium-sized. The chain employs TRBV2 and TRBJ1-5; TCRdb's D call, TRBD1, is unchecked because there is no DNA. The CDR3 contains 15 residues. The germline V gene has CDR1 SNHLY and CDR2 FYNNEI. This chain's CDR3 is CASRERTGGNQPQHF. Drawing the rest from reference TRBV2 and TRBJ1-5, the complete variable domain is EPEVTQTPSHQVTQMGQEVILRCVPISNHLYFYWYRQILGQKVEFLVSFYNNEISEKSEIFDDQFSVERPDGSNFTLKIRSTKLEDSAMYFCASRERTGGNQPQHFGDGTRLSIL.

This clonotype is large by frequency. The V gene is TRBV20-1, the J gene TRBJ2-3; the TCRdb D gene call, TRBD1, has no DNA to confirm it. This CDR3 spans 16 amino acids. The germline CDR1 and CDR2 sequences are DFQATT and SNEGSKA (reference sequence). The CDR3 loop reads CSASGDGGMRTDTQYF.

The chain employs TRBV28 and TRBJ2-3. Germline V lookup: CDR1 MDHEN, CDR2 SYDVKM. The CDR3 is 13 residues long. CDR3 sequence reads: CASSVRSQDTQYF.

This clonotype registers medium-sized (0.01 to 0.1%) by frequency. V gene TRBV6-5 combines with J gene TRBJ2-1. Germline V gene data show CDR1 as MNHEY and CDR2 as SVGAGI. The CDR3 totals 16 residues. The CDR3 reads CASSYSRRGSYNEQFF.

Its frequency marks this clonotype as medium-sized. The chain combines TRBV6-6 with TRBJ2-2; TCRdb's D call of TRBD2 is untestable without DNA. The germline CDR1 and CDR2 sequences are MNHNY and SVGAGI (reference sequence). This CDR3 has 16 amino acids. The CDR3: CASSRRLAGGTGELFF.

The gene calls are TRBV19 and TRBJ1-5; TCRdb outputs TRBD1, but without DNA this stays unchecked. Germline V CDR1 and CDR2: LNHDA, SQIVND (reference sequence). CDR3 length: 18 residues. The CDR3 reads CASSSGQGARYSNQPQHF.

The V gene is TRBV6-1, the J gene TRBJ2-7; TCRdb's D gene call, TRBD1, goes unchecked for lack of DNA. The CDR3 covers 14 residues. Germline assignment: CDR1 MNHNS and CDR2 SASEGT. CDR3 region: CASSPPGGPYEQYF.

By frequency, this clonotype is large. This sequence joins TRBV5-1 and TRBJ2-2. The CDR3 is 13 amino acids. Germline V lookup: CDR1 SGHRS, CDR2 YFSETQ. CDR3 in amino acids: CASSGQNTGELFF.

This clonotype ranks as large in terms of frequency. The rearrangement links TRBV5-5 to TRBJ2-5; TCRdb's assignment of TRBD1 cannot be checked, as there is no DNA. Per the germline V gene, CDR1 is SGHKS and CDR2 is YYEKEE (reference sequence). This CDR3 is 17 amino acids long. Here the CDR3 reads CASSLSTGGTRGETQYF.

This clonotype counts as large by frequency. The chain recombines TRBV7-3 with TRBJ2-1. CDR3 size: 14 residues. The germline V gene encodes CDR1 SGHTA and CDR2 FQGTGA. The CDR3 sequence: CASRKASSYNEQFF.

This clonotype is classed as large (0.1 to 1%) by frequency. This rearrangement joins TRBV20-1 to TRBJ1-2. The CDR3 is 13 residues long. CDR1 and CDR2 from the germline V gene are DFQATT and SNEGSKA (reference sequence). CDR3 in amino acids: CSADREGFYGYTF.

This clonotype is identified as medium-sized from frequency. V is TRBV6-2 or TRBV6-3 and J is TRBJ2-3. The V gene's germline CDR1 is MNHEY and CDR2 SVGEGT. This CDR3 spans 14 amino acids. This CDR3 reads CASSLASRTDTQYF.

In terms of frequency, this clonotype is medium-sized. The chain links TRBV18 to TRBJ1-3; TCRdb designates TRBD1, a call that cannot be tested without DNA. The CDR3 has 17 amino acids. Germline CDR1 is KGHSH and CDR2 is LQKENI. The CDR3 is CASSPLPGRSSGNTIYF. Combining the CDR3 with reference TRBV18 and TRBJ1-3 gives the whole variable domain NAGVMQNPRHLVRRRGQEARLRCSPMKGHSHVYWYRQLPEEGLKFMVYLQKENIIDESGMPKERFSAEFPKEGPSILRIQQVVRGDSAAYFCASSPLPGRSSGNTIYFGEGSWLTVV.

Its frequency marks this clonotype as medium-sized. The chain carries TRBV28 and TRBJ1-5; TCRdb indicates TRBD1, and absent DNA this call remains unverified. The CDR3 length is 14 residues. Germline V gene sequence: CDR1 MDHEN, CDR2 SYDVKM. The chain's CDR3 is CASRAHGGPQPQHF.

Its frequency marks this clonotype as medium-sized (0.01 to 0.1%). The V call is TRBV6-1, the J call TRBJ1-2. CDR3 length: 13 amino acids. Germline V gene data show CDR1 as MNHNS and CDR2 as SASEGT. CDR3 in amino acids: CASTERRNYGYTF.

This clonotype registers medium-sized by frequency. The V gene is TRBV15, the J gene TRBJ1-6; TCRdb proposes TRBD1, but this gene call is untestable without DNA. The germline gives CDR1 LNHNV, CDR2 YYDKDF (reference sequence). The CDR3 loop spans 16 amino acids. CDR3 protein: CATSRDRGTVGSPLHF.

This clonotype is labeled large based on frequency. This chain joins TRBV7-2 and TRBJ1-1; as DNA is missing, the TRBD1 call by TCRdb cannot be tested. In germline, CDR1 is SGHTA, CDR2 FQGNSA. The CDR3 runs to 15 residues. The CDR3: CASSLAVTGSTEAFF.

Its frequency marks this clonotype as medium-sized (0.01 to 0.1%). The chain couples TRBV20-1 to TRBJ1-5; TCRdb names TRBD1, which stays unverified in the absence of DNA. The germline gives CDR1 DFQATT, CDR2 SNEGSKA (reference sequence). The CDR3 is made up of 15 amino acids. CDR3 in amino acids: CSASSGTGTNQPQHF.

This clonotype is classed as large by frequency. The chain links TRBV5-1 to TRBJ1-6; the D call of TRBD1 rests on TCRdb alone, since no DNA is present to check it. The germline V gene encodes CDR1 SGHRS and CDR2 YFSETQ. The CDR3 has 15 amino acids. The CDR3 sequence is CASSSAGVDNSPLHF.

This clonotype shows up as large by frequency. The V and J genes are TRBV11-2 and TRBJ2-1; TCRdb returns TRBD1, unconfirmable since there is no DNA. There are 13 residues in the CDR3. CDR1 SGHAT and CDR2 FQNNGV come from the germline V gene. CDR3 residues: CASSLGTGNEQFF.